This entry lists 25 T cell receptor beta chains sequenced from one sample in a study of T cells in Graves' hyperthyroidism and ophthalmopathy (dated by TCRdb to about 2019). Libraries were built with multiplex PCR. The reads were generated on an Illumina HiSeq 2000. The TCR beta CDR3 regions were amplified from the RNA transcripts. The TCR CDR3 was subjected to a first round of RT-PCR using the HTBI primer set and the Qiagen OneStep RT-PCR kit. The raw public reads went through TCRdb reprocessing: fastp at Q25, MiXCR clone calling, in-frame beta chains kept. Every distinct CDR3 protein forms one entry, paired with its most common genes and DNA. This sample is represented by some 400,000 distinct CDR3 sequences; about 20% of them were singletons. The ten largest clones capture about 4% of the sample. The sample comprised blood. The receptors stem from a woman younger than 35 with Graves' hyperthyroidism.

Many counts were recorded for this clonotype. CDR3 DNA sequence: TGTGCCAGCAGCCCGGGGCGTACCTACGAGCAGTACTTC. This codes for CASSPGRTYEQYF. V usage is TRBV7-3 and J usage is TRBJ2-7; D tentatively reads TRBD1 or TRBD2 (5 bases each). Trimming cost V 5 bases and J 2 bases, with 10 bases left between them. CDR3 length: 13 amino acids. Germline V gene sequence: CDR1 SGHTA, CDR2 FQGTGA.

The chain links TRBV6-5 to TRBJ2-7; D might be TRBD2 (5 bases). This CDR3 is 14 amino acids long. Germline CDR1 and CDR2: MNHEY and SVGAGI. Trimming cost V 3 bases and J 3 bases, with 12 bases left between them. CDR3 sequence: CASSYSSEGYEQYF. The CDR3 coding sequence is TGTGCCAGCAGTTATAGCTCCGAGGGCTACGAGCAGTACTTC.

This clonotype was counted between two and nine times. V and J are TRBV12-3 or TRBV12-4 and TRBJ2-7; the D is unclear. This CDR3 has 13 residues. V lost 3 bases, J lost 9 bases, and 15 bases lay in between. CDR3 loop: CASSLEQFTAQYF. CDR3 nucleotides: TGTGCCAGCAGTTTGGAACAGTTCACCGCGCAGTACTTC.

The table lists this clonotype with many counts. V usage is TRBV5-1 and J usage is TRBJ1-2; D uncertain. V lost 4 bases and J lost 7, with 8 bases in between. Looked up from germline, CDR1 is SGHRS and CDR2 is YFSETQ. The CDR3 totals 11 residues. CDR3 nucleotides: TGCGCCAGCAGCGCGGAGAGTGGCTACACCTTC. Amino acids: CASSAESGYTF. Variable domain in full (rest from reference TRBV5-1 and TRBJ1-2): KAGVTQTPRYLIKTRGQQVTLSCSPISGHRSVSWYQQTPGQGLQFLFEYFSETQRNKGNFPGRFSGRQFSNSRSEMNVSTLELGDSALYLCASSAESGYTFGSGTRLTVV.

In its sample, this clonotype was seen a few times. J is TRBJ1-5 and V is TRBV5-1, with TRBD1 identical over 8 bases. Looked up from germline, CDR1 is SGHRS and CDR2 is YFSETQ. CDR3 length: 18 amino acids. Trimming at V came to 2 bases and at J to 0 bases, leaving 10 bases not matched to a gene. The CDR3 DNA sequence: TGCGCCAGCAGCTTAGAACAGGGGGAGCATAATAGCAATCAGCCCCAGCATTTT. Translated, it gives CASSLEQGEHNSNQPQHF.

This clonotype has a count of ten or more. The rearrangement joins TRBV5-1 to TRBJ1-2, with a tentative D call TRBD1 (5 bases). V was trimmed by 0 bases and J by 8 bases, leaving 8 bases between them. This CDR3 has 12 residues. Germline V gene lookup returns CDR1 SGHRS and CDR2 YFSETQ. The CDR3 loop is CASSLGGTGYTF. CDR3 DNA: TGCGCCAGCAGCTTGGGAGGGACCGGCTACACCTTC.

This chain uses TRBV6-2 or TRBV6-3 with TRBJ2-7; 9 bases map to TRBD1. Trimming removed 6 bases from V and 3 bases from J; junction bases left unmatched: 6. This CDR3 spans 14 amino acids. CDR1 and CDR2 from the germline V gene are MNHEY and SVGEGT. CDR3 sequence reads: CASSPRTGVYEQYF. CDR3 DNA: TGTGCCAGCAGCCCTCGGACAGGGGTCTACGAGCAGTACTTC.

The gene calls are TRBV6-5 and TRBJ1-2; D may be TRBD1 (6 bases). Trimming pared 2 bases from V and 7 bases from J, leaving 23 bases between. CDR1 and CDR2 (germline): MNHEY, SVGAGI. The CDR3 consists of 17 residues. The DNA for the CDR3 is TGTGCCAGCAGTTACCCCGAATTACCCGGGACACCGAGTGGCTACACCTTC. Protein product: CASSYPELPGTPSGYTF.

The chain has TRBV9 and TRBJ2-7, with D possibly TRBD2 on 6 matching bases. Germline V gene lookup returns CDR1 SGDLS and CDR2 YYNGEE. The V and J ends lost 0 bases and 2 bases respectively, with 9 bases between them. The CDR3 has 14 amino acids. The CDR3 DNA reads TGTGCCAGCAGCGTAGGGGGGGACCCCTACGAGCAGTACTTC. This translates into CASSVGGDPYEQYF.

This clonotype was detected ten times or more. The chain has TRBV27 and TRBJ1-5; tentative D call: TRBD1 (6 bases). The germline gives CDR1 MNHEY, CDR2 SMNVEV (reference sequence). CDR3 length: 14 amino acids. The V end lost 6 bases, the J end lost 5 bases, and 14 bases lay between the germline ends. The chain's CDR3 is CASRQGRGDQPQHF. CDR3 in DNA: TGTGCCAGCAGGCAGGGGAGGGGGGATCAGCCCCAGCATTTT.

This clonotype was counted ten times or more. The chain recombines TRBV24-1 with TRBJ2-5; TRBD2 matches at 7 bases. This CDR3 has 12 amino acids. Germline-derived CDR1 and CDR2 are KGHDR and SFDVKD. After removal of 7 bases from V and 5 bases from J, the junction contained 3 bases not matched to a gene. CDR3: CATRGSGETQYF. The CDR3 nucleotides are TGTGCCACCAGGGGTAGCGGGGAGACCCAGTACTTC.

The chain combines TRBV3-1 with TRBJ1-4; no clear D gene. CDR1 and CDR2 from the germline V gene are LGHDT and YNNKEL (reference sequence). This CDR3 is 15 amino acids long. Trimming shortened V by 4 bases and J by 6 bases, and 15 bases separated the two germline ends. The CDR3 coding sequence is TGTGCCAGCAGCCCTACCTGGGGAGGGCATGAAAAACTGTTTTTT. It encodes CASSPTWGGHEKLFF.

V is TRBV11-3 and J is TRBJ2-7, with a weak D call TRBD2 (6 bases). The germline V and J ends were trimmed by 5 bases and 1 base, with 15 bases remaining between them. The V gene's germline CDR1 is SGHNT and CDR2 YENEEA. The CDR3 totals 15 residues. The CDR3 DNA reads as TGTGCCAGCAGCGTCGGGGGTGGGCCTTCCTACGAGCAGTACTTC. It is translated as CASSVGGGPSYEQYF.

This clonotype has a single count. J is TRBJ1-1 and V is TRBV18, with D uncertain. Trimming pared 10 bases from V and 2 bases from J, leaving 17 bases between. The CDR3 extends over 14 amino acids. Germline CDR1 reads KGHSH; CDR2 reads LQKENI. As DNA, the CDR3 is TGTGCCATCTCCCCTCAAACGCTCAACACTGAAGCTTTCTTT. The encoded protein is CAISPQTLNTEAFF.

Ten or more counts support this clonotype. V gene TRBV28 combines with J gene TRBJ2-7, with TRBD1 matching 10 bases. V lost 7 bases, J lost 4 bases, and 7 bases stayed unmatched. The CDR3 has 14 residues. CDR1 and CDR2 (germline): MDHEN, SYDVKM. CDR3 DNA sequence: TGTGCCAGCACCGCGACAGGGGGCTTTTACGAGCAGTACTTC. It specifies CASTATGGFYEQYF.

This clonotype was seen many times. The chain has TRBV2 and TRBJ2-7, with 8 bases matching TRBD1. The CDR3 runs to 15 residues. After removal of 2 bases from V and 5 bases from J, the junction contained 8 bases not matched to a gene. The germline gives CDR1 SNHLY, CDR2 FYNNEI. For the CDR3, the DNA is TGTGCCAGCAGTGAAATGGCAGGGGGCACACACGAGCAGTACTTC. It codes for CASSEMAGGTHEQYF.

This clonotype was seen only a few times. The chain carries TRBV3-1 and TRBJ2-2; D gene uncertain. Germline loops: CDR1 LGHDT, CDR2 YNNKEL (reference sequence). The CDR3 length is 15 residues. Trimming took 4 bases from V and 2 from J, leaving 11 bases between them. CDR3 amino acids: CASSPPPVNTGELFF. The CDR3 nucleotides read TGTGCCAGCAGCCCCCCCCCAGTAAACACCGGGGAGCTGTTTTTT.

This clonotype was seen repeatedly, ten times or more. V gene TRBV29-1 combines with J gene TRBJ2-3, with 7 nucleotides matching TRBD1. After removal of 6 bases from V and 2 bases from J, the junction contained 8 bases not matched to a gene. CDR1 and CDR2 from the germline V gene are SQVTM and ANQGSEA. The CDR3 sequence is 14 residues long. The CDR3 region is CSVADGTATDTQYF. As DNA, the CDR3 is TGCAGCGTGGCCGACGGGACAGCCACAGATACGCAGTATTTT.

This clonotype was observed once. The gene calls are TRBV4-1 and TRBJ1-3, with a tentative D call TRBD1 (5 bases). In germline, CDR1 is MGHRA, CDR2 YSYEKL. CDR3 length equals 14 residues. V was clipped by 1 base and J by 2 bases, with 6 bases between them. The CDR3 nucleotides read TGCGCCAGCAGCCAAGCAGGGCCTGGAAACACCATATATTTT. Translated: CASSQAGPGNTIYF.

This clonotype has ten or more counts. The chain combines TRBV12-3 or TRBV12-4 with TRBJ1-5, with a possible D match to TRBD1 (5 bases). CDR3 size: 18 residues. The V gene lost 3 bases and the J gene lost 0 bases, with 18 bases spanning the gap. CDR3: CASSFRGRFGFSNQPQHF. CDR3 nucleotide sequence: TGTGCCAGCAGTTTTCGGGGCCGCTTTGGCTTTAGCAATCAGCCCCAGCATTTT.

This clonotype has at least ten counts. The chain employs TRBV7-9 and TRBJ1-2, with a possible D match to TRBD1 (5 bases). This CDR3 is 14 amino acids long. V lost 6 bases, J lost 5 bases, and 16 bases lay in between. Germline lookup yields CDR1 SEHNR and CDR2 FQNEAQ (reference sequence). CDR3 bases: TGTGCCAGCAGTTCGGAAGCACGGACATATGGCTACACCTTC. This sequence encodes CASSSEARTYGYTF.

This clonotype showed up just a few times. V gene TRBV6-1 combines with J gene TRBJ2-5; D uncertain. The CDR3 is 12 residues long. Trimming removed 10 bases at V and 0 bases at J, with 9 bases between. The germline gives CDR1 MNHNS, CDR2 SASEGT. The CDR3: CATKTYQETQYF. In DNA form, the CDR3 reads TGTGCCACTAAGACGTACCAAGAGACCCAGTACTTC.

This clonotype was seen repeatedly, ten times or more. The chain couples TRBV7-2 to TRBJ2-7; TRBD2 agrees at 15 bases. This CDR3 contains 15 residues. The ends lost 5 bases at V and 4 bases at J; junction bases unmatched: 3. Germline V gene lookup returns CDR1 SGHTA and CDR2 FQGNSA. CDR3 DNA: TGTGCCAGCAGCGGACTAGCGGGGGGGCTGTACGAGCAGTACTTC. Its protein is CASSGLAGGLYEQYF.

This clonotype has just one count. The germline gene is not matched at one end of the junction; a read error may be the cause. The chain joins TRBV14 to TRBJ1-2, with D tentatively TRBD1 (6 bases). The CDR3 has 13 residues. Germline V gene sequence: CDR1 SGHDN, CDR2 FVKESK. The CDR3 sequence: CSSSQGLFYGYTF. As DNA, the CDR3 is TGTTCCAGCAGCCAGGGGTTGTTCTATGGCTACACCTTC.

This clonotype was observed many times. The V and J genes are TRBV6-1 and TRBJ2-6; 9 bases agree with TRBD2. Per the germline V gene, CDR1 is MNHNS and CDR2 is SASEGT. V was clipped by 0 bases and J by 0 bases; unmatched bases: 0. The CDR3 runs to 17 residues. DNA of the CDR3: TGTGCCAGCAGTGAAGCAGCGGGGGGCTCTGGGGCCAACGTCCTGACTTTC. It yields the protein CASSEAAGGSGANVLTF.